This TCR beta chain stems from a study of T cells in Graves' hyperthyroidism and ophthalmopathy. Uncontrolled infection, other autoimmune disease, pregnancy and lactation each barred patients from inclusion. Orbital computed tomography and thyroid ultrasound, together with serum TRAb and thyroxine and clinical symptoms, were used for diagnoses. From roughly 10 ml of fresh peripheral blood, PBMCs were isolated. Regions amplified from RNA transcripts were the TCR beta CDR3 regions. HTBI primers were employed in a first-round RT-PCR of the TCR CDR3. A single record per CDR3 protein comes from TCRdb applying MiXCR to the multiplex PCR reads. The sample yields around 500,000 distinct CDR3 sequences, more than 15% seen once. This sequence originates from a woman aged 25 to 39 with Graves' ophthalmopathy. Sequencing input: blood.

For the CDR3, the DNA is TGCGCCAGCAGCCCCGGGACAGGGGGCGCAAAGCAGTACTTC. Protein sequence: CASSPGTGGAKQYF. The chain recombines TRBV5-1 with TRBJ2-7; 12 nucleotides match TRBD1. CDR3 length equals 14 residues. The V gene end was trimmed by 4 bases and the J gene end by 8 bases; junction bases not matched to a gene: 7. Germline V gene data show CDR1 as SGHRS and CDR2 as YFSETQ.